Sequencing of this T cell receptor (beta chain) was carried out in a study of cytomegalovirus exposure and HLA in healthy donors. Study-level points and caveats: Donors were assumed by presence/absence analyses to have roughly uniform sequencing depth. TCR beta V- and J-gene trimming was later associated with a missense DCLRE1C variant. About 87% or about 30% of the time was how often most TCR beta V segments were productive, according to an earlier analysis.

As to this clone: As yet, its antigen is unknown.

Vbeta (60) and Jbeta (13) primers were used in the PCR. Sequencing used immunoSEQ multiplex PCR; TCRdb keeps in-frame clones, though not all of them. The sample records fewer than 95,000 clones, less than 85% being singletons. V was shortened by 1 base and J by 6 bases, with 8 bases between the two germline ends. The CDR3 has 13 amino acids. From germline, CDR1 is SGHDT and CDR2 YYEEEE. The chain employs TRBV5-6 and TRBJ2-1; no clear D. What was sequenced was PBMCs. The receptor's source is a man in his forties or fifties in good health and CMV-seropositive. CDR3 in DNA: TGTGCCAGCAGCTTGATAGTCTCCAATGAGCAGTTCTTC. Translating gives CASSLIVSNEQFF.